The entry below gives a single T cell receptor beta chain sequence along with its context. Its matching antigen is unknown. Unrecorded immune exposures were likely, despite nominal health at sampling. The data belong to a study of cytomegalovirus exposure and HLA in healthy donors. Findings and caveats of the study: It was reported that TCR beta sequences correctly inferred the HLA-A and HLA-B alleles for most subjects. It was confirmed in vitro that three of the CMV-associated chains were specific for CMV antigens. In a later analysis, parvovirus B19, influenza, CMV and Epstein-Barr virus appeared linked to several top co-occurrence clusters.

It was with 60 Vbeta and 13 Jbeta primers that the PCR ran. Generated by immunoSEQ multiplex PCR, the TCRdb table keeps only in-frame clones and is missing some. The repertoire consists of roughly 100,000 clones, with about 75% occurring once and the leading ten covering more than 2%. Input material: PBMCs. The origin of this receptor is a man in his forties or fifties in good health and CMV-seronegative.

The CDR3 protein is CASSETGEGNEQFF. The DNA of the CDR3 is TGTGCCAGCAGTGAGACAGGTGAGGGCAATGAGCAGTTCTTC. The genes are TRBV6-4 and TRBJ2-1; D perhaps matches TRBD1 (6 bases). From germline, CDR1 is MRHNA and CDR2 SNTAGT. This CDR3 spans 14 amino acids. V lost 3 bases and J 6 bases, leaving 12 bases between the germline ends.